This T cell receptor beta chain was captured by sequencing in a study of blood T cell repertoires in COVID-19. Study as a whole: Spain, Italy and the United States supplied samples that represented acute and convalescent COVID-19.

As processed by the authors: Amplification with reference gene primers provided the estimates of nucleated cell counts. This table comes from immunoSEQ multiplex PCR, and its TCRdb copy is limited to in-frame clones, with some not included. The V and J calls and clone size were taken over from that table, and D and trimming were inferred from the DNA. The sample lists some 280,000 clones, roughly 85% seen once, with 2.5% to 3% in the top ten. The ends lost 8 bases at V and 5 bases at J; junction bases unmatched: 11. The V gene's germline CDR1 is SEHNR and CDR2 FQNEAQ (reference sequence). The CDR3 loop spans 14 amino acids.

The receptor was derived from a woman in her 30s with active or convalescent COVID-19. The chain couples TRBV7-9 to TRBJ1-2, with 7 nucleotides matching TRBD1. The specimen sequenced was peripheral blood. This CDR3 is CASRGTDTPYGYTF. CDR3 DNA: TGTGCCAGCCGAGGGACAGATACTCCGTATGGCTACACCTTC.